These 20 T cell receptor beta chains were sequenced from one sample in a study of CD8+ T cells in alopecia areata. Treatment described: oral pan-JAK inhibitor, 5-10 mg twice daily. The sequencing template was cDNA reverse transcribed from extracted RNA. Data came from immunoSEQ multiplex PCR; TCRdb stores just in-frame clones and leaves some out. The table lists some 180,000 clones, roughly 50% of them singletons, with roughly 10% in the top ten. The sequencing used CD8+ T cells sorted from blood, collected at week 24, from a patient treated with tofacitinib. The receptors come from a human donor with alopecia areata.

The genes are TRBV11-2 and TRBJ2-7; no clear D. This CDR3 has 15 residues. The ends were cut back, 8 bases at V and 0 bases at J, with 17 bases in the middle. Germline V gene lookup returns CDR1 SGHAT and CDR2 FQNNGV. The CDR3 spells CASGSGPSSSYEQYF. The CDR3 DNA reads TGTGCCAGCGGCAGTGGACCCTCATCCTCCTACGAGCAGTACTTC. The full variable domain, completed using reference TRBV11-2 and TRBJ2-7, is EAGVAQSPRYKIIEKRQSVAFWCNPISGHATLYWYQQILGQGPKLLIQFQNNGVVDDSQLPKDRFSAERLKGVDSTLKIQPAKLEDSAVYLCASGSGPSSSYEQYFGPGTRLTVT.

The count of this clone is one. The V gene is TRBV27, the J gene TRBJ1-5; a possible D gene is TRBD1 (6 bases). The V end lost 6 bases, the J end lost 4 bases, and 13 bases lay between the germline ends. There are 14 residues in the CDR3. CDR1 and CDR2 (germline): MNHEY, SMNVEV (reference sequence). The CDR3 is CASRQGGLNQPQHF. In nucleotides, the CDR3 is TGTGCCAGCAGACAGGGAGGACTTAATCAGCCCCAGCATTTT.

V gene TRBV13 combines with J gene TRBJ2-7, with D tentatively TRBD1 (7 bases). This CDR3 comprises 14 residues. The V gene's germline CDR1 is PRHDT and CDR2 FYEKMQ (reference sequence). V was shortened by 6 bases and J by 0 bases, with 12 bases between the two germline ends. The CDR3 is CASRAGGTSYEQYF. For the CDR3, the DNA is TGTGCCAGCAGAGCAGGGGGGACCTCCTACGAGCAGTACTTC.

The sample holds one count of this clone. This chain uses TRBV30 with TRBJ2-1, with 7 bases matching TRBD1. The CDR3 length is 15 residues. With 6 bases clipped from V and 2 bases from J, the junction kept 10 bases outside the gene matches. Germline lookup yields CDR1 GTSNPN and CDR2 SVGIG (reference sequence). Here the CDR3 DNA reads TGTGCCTGCTCCCGCTTGGGACAGACCTACAATGAGCAGTTCTTC. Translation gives CACSRLGQTYNEQFF.

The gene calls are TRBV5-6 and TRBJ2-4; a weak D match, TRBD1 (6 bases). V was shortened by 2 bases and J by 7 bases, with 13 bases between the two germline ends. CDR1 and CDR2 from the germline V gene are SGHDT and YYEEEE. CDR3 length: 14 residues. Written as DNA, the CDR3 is TGTGCCAGCAGCTTTGGCGCAGGGGATAACATTCAGTACTTC. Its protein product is CASSFGAGDNIQYF.

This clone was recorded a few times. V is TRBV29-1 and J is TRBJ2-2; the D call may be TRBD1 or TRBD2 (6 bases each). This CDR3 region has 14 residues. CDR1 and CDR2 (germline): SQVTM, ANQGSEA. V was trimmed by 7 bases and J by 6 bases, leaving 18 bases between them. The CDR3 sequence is CSARGAREAGELFF. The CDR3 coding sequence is TGCAGCGCGAGGGGGGCGAGGGAGGCCGGGGAGCTGTTTTTT.

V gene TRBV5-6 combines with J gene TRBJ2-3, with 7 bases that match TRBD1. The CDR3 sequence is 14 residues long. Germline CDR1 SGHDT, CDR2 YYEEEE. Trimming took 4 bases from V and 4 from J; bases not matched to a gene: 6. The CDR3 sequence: CASSPTGWADTQYF. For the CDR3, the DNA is TGTGCCAGCAGCCCGACAGGGTGGGCAGATACGCAGTATTTT.

In DNA form, the CDR3 reads TGCAGCGTTAGTAAGGGAGAAGAATGGAACACTGAAGCTTTCTTT. It encodes CSVSKGEEWNTEAFF. The rearrangement links TRBV29-1 to TRBJ1-1, with unresolved D. The CDR3 sequence is 15 residues long. V was shortened by 5 bases and J by 1 base, with 17 bases between the two germline ends. CDR1 and CDR2 (germline): SQVTM, ANQGSEA.

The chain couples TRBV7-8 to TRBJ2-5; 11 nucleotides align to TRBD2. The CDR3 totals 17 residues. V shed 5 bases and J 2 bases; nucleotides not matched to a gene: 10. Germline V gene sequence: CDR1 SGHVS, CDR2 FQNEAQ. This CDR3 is CASSAVISGGAQETQYF. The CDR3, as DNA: TGTGCCAGCAGCGCAGTGATTAGCGGGGGGGCTCAAGAGACCCAGTACTTC.

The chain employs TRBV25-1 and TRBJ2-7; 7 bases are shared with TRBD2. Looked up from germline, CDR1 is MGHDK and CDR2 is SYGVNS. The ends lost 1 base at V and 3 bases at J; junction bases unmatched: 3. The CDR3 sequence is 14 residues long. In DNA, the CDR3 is TGTGCCAGCAGTGAATTGACTAGCATCTACGAGCAGTACTTC. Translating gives CASSELTSIYEQYF.

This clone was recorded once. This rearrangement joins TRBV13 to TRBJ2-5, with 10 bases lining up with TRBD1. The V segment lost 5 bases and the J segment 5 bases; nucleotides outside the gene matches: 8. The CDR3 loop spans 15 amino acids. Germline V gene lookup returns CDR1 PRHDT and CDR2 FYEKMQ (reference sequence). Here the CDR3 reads CASSQNDRGRETQYF. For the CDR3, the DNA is TGTGCCAGCAGCCAGAATGACAGGGGGCGGGAGACCCAGTACTTC.

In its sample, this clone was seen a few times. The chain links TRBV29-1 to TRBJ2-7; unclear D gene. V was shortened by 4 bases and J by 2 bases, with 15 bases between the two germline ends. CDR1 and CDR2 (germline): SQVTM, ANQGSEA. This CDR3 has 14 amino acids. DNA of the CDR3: TGCAGCGTTGTTGGCTTGGCAGACACCTACGAGCAGTACTTC. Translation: CSVVGLADTYEQYF.

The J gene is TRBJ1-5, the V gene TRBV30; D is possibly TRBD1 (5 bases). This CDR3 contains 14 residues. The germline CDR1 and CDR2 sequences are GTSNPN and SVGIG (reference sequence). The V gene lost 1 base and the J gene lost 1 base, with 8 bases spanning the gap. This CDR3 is CAWSGGGSNQPQHF. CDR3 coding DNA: TGTGCCTGGAGTGGGGGGGGGAGCAATCAGCCCCAGCATTTT.

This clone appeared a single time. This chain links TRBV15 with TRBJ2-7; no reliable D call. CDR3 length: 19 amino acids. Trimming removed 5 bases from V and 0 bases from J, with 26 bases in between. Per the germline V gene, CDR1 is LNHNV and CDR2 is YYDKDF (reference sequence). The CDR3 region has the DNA TGTGCCACCAGCTACGACGGTACCATCGCCGATAAAATCTCCTACGAGCAGTACTTC. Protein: CATSYDGTIADKISYEQYF.

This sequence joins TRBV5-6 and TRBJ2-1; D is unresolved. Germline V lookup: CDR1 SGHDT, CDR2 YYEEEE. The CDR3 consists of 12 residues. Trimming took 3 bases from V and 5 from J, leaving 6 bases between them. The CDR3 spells CASSSDDNEQFF. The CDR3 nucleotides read TGTGCCAGCAGCTCAGATGACAATGAGCAGTTCTTC. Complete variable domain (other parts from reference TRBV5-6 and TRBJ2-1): DAGVTQSPTHLIKTRGQQVTLRCSPKSGHDTVSWYQQALGQGPQFIFQYYEEEERQRGNFPDRFSGHQFPNYSSELNVNALLLGDSALYLCASSSDDNEQFFGPGTRLTVL.

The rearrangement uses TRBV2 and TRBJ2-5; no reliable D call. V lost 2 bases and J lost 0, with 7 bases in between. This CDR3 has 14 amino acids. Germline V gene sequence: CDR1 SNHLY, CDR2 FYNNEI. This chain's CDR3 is CASSERPDQETQYF. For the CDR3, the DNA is TGTGCCAGCAGTGAAAGGCCTGACCAAGAGACCCAGTACTTC.

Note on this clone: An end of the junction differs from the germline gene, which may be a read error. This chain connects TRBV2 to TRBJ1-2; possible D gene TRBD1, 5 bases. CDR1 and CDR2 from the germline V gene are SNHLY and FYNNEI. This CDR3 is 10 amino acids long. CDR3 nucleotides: TGTGCCAGCCGTGAGACATGGGGGAGCTTC. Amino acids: CASRETWGSF.

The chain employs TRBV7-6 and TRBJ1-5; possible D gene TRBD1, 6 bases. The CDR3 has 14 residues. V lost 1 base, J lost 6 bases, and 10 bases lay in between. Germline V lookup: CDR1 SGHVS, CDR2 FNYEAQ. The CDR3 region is CASSLDRASQPQHF. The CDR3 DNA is TGTGCCAGCAGCTTAGACAGGGCCTCTCAGCCCCAGCATTTT.

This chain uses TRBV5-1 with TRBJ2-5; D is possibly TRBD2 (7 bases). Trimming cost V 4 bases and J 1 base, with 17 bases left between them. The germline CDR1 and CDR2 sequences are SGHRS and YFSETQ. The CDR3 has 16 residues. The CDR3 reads CASSKTGGGAQETQYF. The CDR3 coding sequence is TGCGCCAGCAGCAAAACTGGAGGGGGGGCCCAAGAGACCCAGTACTTC.

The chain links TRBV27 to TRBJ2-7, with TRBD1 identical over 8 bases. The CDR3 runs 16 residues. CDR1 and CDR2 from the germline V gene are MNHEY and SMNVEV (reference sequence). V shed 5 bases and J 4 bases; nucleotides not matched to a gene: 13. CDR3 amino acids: CASSPSTGQVFYEQYF. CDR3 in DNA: TGTGCCAGCAGTCCCTCAACGGGACAGGTGTTTTACGAGCAGTACTTC.